These 3 T cell receptor beta chains were sequenced from one sample in a study of PD-1 blockade in mismatch repair-deficient tumors. TCRdb keeps only in-frame clones here, not all; method: immunoSEQ multiplex PCR. The sample includes about 67,000 clones, around 80% of them seen just once. This specimen was peripheral blood, taken 2 weeks after starting pembrolizumab. The receptors derive from an adult with mismatch repair-deficient cancer.

The genes are TRBV11-3 and TRBJ2-2, with D perhaps given as TRBD1 or TRBD2 (5 bases each). Germline V gene data show CDR1 as SGHNT and CDR2 as YENEEA. The V end was cut by 5 bases, the J end by 6 bases, with 13 bases between. The CDR3 is 14 amino acids. Here the CDR3 DNA reads TGTGCCAGCAGCCAACTCGTGGGGGCCGGGGAGCTGTTTTTT. It is translated as CASSQLVGAGELFF. Looking up the rest from reference TRBV11-3 and TRBJ2-2 gives the full variable domain: EAGVVQSPRYKIIEKKQPVAFWCNPISGHNTLYWYLQNLGQGPELLIRYENEEAVDDSQLPKDRFSAERLKGVDSTLKIQPAELGDSAVYLCASSQLVGAGELFFGEGSRLTVL.

This chain uses TRBV25-1 with TRBJ2-5, with D possibly being TRBD1 or TRBD2 (6 bases each). Germline CDR1 is MGHDK and CDR2 is SYGVNS. The V end was cut by 5 bases, the J end by 3 bases, with 16 bases between. The CDR3 has 15 amino acids. CDR3 amino acids: CASSLPTGGEETQYF. CDR3 DNA sequence: TGTGCCAGCAGTCTTCCCACCGGGGGCGAAGAGACCCAGTACTTC.

This clone was detected once. The genes are TRBV4-2 and TRBJ2-3; 7 bases are a match to TRBD2. V dropped 2 bases and J dropped 2; count of bases not matched to a gene: 10. Germline assignment: CDR1 LGHNA and CDR2 YNFKEQ. The length of the CDR3 is 17 residues. This chain's CDR3 is CASSQRRSGTITDTQYF. The CDR3 nucleotides are TGTGCCAGCAGCCAAAGAAGGAGCGGGACTATCACAGATACGCAGTATTTT.